Below are 24 T cell receptor beta chains sequenced from a single sample in a study of response to subunit inactivated influenza vaccine. Via MiXCR, TCRdb re-called the RT-PCR reads, giving one row per CDR3 protein. The sample has some 600,000 distinct CDR3 sequences, 14% seen once; the top ten hold 7.6%. This material consisted of PBMCs from blood, taken approximately 15 days before vaccination. Receptor source: a man over 45 who received an inactivated influenza vaccine.

The CDR3 bases are TGTGCCACCAGTAAACAGGGTGGGGCTGGGGCCAACGTCCTGACTTTC. Translating gives CATSKQGGAGANVLTF. This chain uses TRBV15 with TRBJ2-6; D possibly corresponds to TRBD1 (6 bases). V lost 6 bases, J lost 2 bases, and 14 bases lay in between. Germline loops: CDR1 LNHNV, CDR2 YYDKDF (reference sequence). This CDR3 is built from 16 residues.

This clonotype was recorded at least ten times. The chain employs TRBV7-2 and TRBJ2-7; D unclear. The CDR3 sequence is 12 residues long. CDR1 is SGHTA, CDR2 FQGNSA, per germline. V gave up 3 bases and J gave up 6 bases, with 9 bases separating them. CDR3 amino acids: CASSFVRTEQYF. The CDR3 DNA reads TGTGCCAGCAGCTTCGTTAGGACCGAGCAGTACTTC. Full variable domain (outside the CDR3, taken from reference TRBV7-2 and TRBJ2-7): GAGVSQSPSNKVTEKGKDVELRCDPISGHTALYWYRQSLGQGLEFLIYFQGNSAPDKSGLPSDRFSAERTGGSVSTLTIQRTQQEDSAVYLCASSFVRTEQYFGPGTRLTVT.

This rearrangement joins TRBV27 to TRBJ2-1, with D possibly matching TRBD1 (6 bases). Per germline, CDR1 MNHEY and CDR2 SMNVEV (reference sequence). Trimming pared 5 bases from V and 7 bases from J, leaving 15 bases between. The CDR3 covers 14 residues. The DNA of the CDR3 is TGTGCCAGCAGTCCTCTTGACAGGCCGAATGAGCAGTTCTTC. Translating it yields CASSPLDRPNEQFF.

This chain uses TRBV20-1 with TRBJ2-5; TRBD2 matches at 10 bases. The CDR3 runs to 14 residues. CDR1 and CDR2 (germline): DFQATT, SNEGSKA (reference sequence). The trim removed 6 bases at V and 2 bases at J, leaving 6 bases unmatched. CDR3 DNA sequence: TGCAGTGCAGTCCTAGCGGGGGTGCAAGAGACCCAGTACTTC. Its protein is CSAVLAGVQETQYF.

The J gene is TRBJ1-3, the V gene TRBV5-4; 7 nucleotides line up with TRBD1. This CDR3 has 13 amino acids. Trimming took 4 bases from V and 4 from J; bases not matched to a gene: 2. CDR1 is SGHNT and CDR2 is YYREEE in the germline V gene (reference sequence). This chain's CDR3 is CASSMTGGNTIYF. CDR3 nucleotide sequence: TGTGCCAGCAGCATGACAGGGGGAAACACCATATATTTT.

The genes are TRBV6-1 and TRBJ2-7, with D hard to call. Germline CDR1 is MNHNS and CDR2 is SASEGT. The CDR3 spans 15 residues. Trimming took 5 bases from V and 0 from J, leaving 14 bases between them. Here the CDR3 DNA reads TGTGCCAGCAGTCCCGGCAACCCCGTCTCCTACGAGCAGTACTTC. Translation gives CASSPGNPVSYEQYF.

The chain carries TRBV29-1 and TRBJ1-1; D is perhaps TRBD1 (6 bases). The V end was cut by 7 bases, the J end by 5 bases, with 17 bases between. This CDR3 is built from 13 residues. Germline assignment: CDR1 SQVTM and CDR2 ANQGSEA. CDR3 loop: CSGQTGQGTEAFF. For the CDR3, the DNA is TGCAGCGGCCAGACGGGGCAGGGGACTGAAGCTTTCTTT.

This clonotype was recorded at least ten times. The chain recombines TRBV3-1 with TRBJ2-3; 9 bases map to TRBD2. Germline V gene lookup returns CDR1 LGHDT and CDR2 YNNKEL (reference sequence). The V and J ends lost 0 bases and 7 bases, in that order; junction bases with no gene match: 2. The CDR3 has 14 amino acids. The CDR3 spells CASSQEGLAYTQYF. For the CDR3, the DNA is TGTGCCAGCAGCCAAGAGGGACTAGCCTATACGCAGTATTTT.

This clonotype has more than one count but fewer than ten. The rearrangement links TRBV9 to TRBJ1-3, with D tentatively TRBD1 (5 bases). V was cut by 0 bases and J by 4 bases, with 11 bases left in between. CDR1 and CDR2 (germline): SGDLS, YYNGEE. This CDR3 comprises 15 residues. CDR3 residues: CASSVAWGKGNTIYF. CDR3 in DNA: TGTGCCAGCAGCGTAGCTTGGGGGAAAGGAAACACCATATATTTT.

V usage is TRBV12-3 or TRBV12-4 and J usage is TRBJ2-6; D uncertain. The length of the CDR3 is 13 residues. V was clipped by 7 bases and J by 2 bases, with 6 bases between them. DNA of the CDR3: TGTGCCAGCACCCTCACTGGGGCCAACGTCCTGACTTTC. This sequence encodes CASTLTGANVLTF.

This clonotype came up a few times. The chain joins TRBV6-6 to TRBJ2-7; weak D call: TRBD2 (5 bases). V was cut by 2 bases and J by 12 bases, with 14 bases left in between. Per the germline V gene, CDR1 is MNHNY and CDR2 is SVGAGI (reference sequence). CDR3 length: 12 amino acids. The CDR3 DNA reads TGTGCCAGCAGTTACGCCGAGGGCCGGGGGTACTTC. Its protein product is CASSYAEGRGYF.

This clonotype was counted many times. The chain links TRBV10-2 to TRBJ2-4, with D perhaps matching TRBD1 (7 bases). Germline V CDR1 and CDR2: WSHSY, SAAADI. V was clipped by 3 bases and J by 0 bases, with 27 bases between them. This CDR3 spans 21 amino acids. DNA of the CDR3: TGCGCCAGCAGTGATTCCTTACCGGGACAGCGGGTACTCTTAGCCAAAAACATTCAGTACTTC. Its translation: CASSDSLPGQRVLLAKNIQYF.

This clonotype came up many times. The CDR3 region is CASSRQGPATQYF. The CDR3 DNA is TGCGCCAGCAGTAGACAGGGACCGGCGACCCAGTACTTC. The chain uses TRBV10-2 and TRBJ2-5, with TRBD1 identical over 7 bases. V lost 5 bases and J lost 7; bases outside the gene matches: 7. This CDR3 spans 13 amino acids. Germline V lookup: CDR1 WSHSY, CDR2 SAAADI.

This chain connects TRBV5-1 to TRBJ2-7; 7 nucleotides line up with TRBD1. The V gene end was trimmed by 4 bases and the J gene end by 3 bases; junction bases not matched to a gene: 7. The CDR3 is 14 residues long. The germline CDR1 and CDR2 sequences are SGHRS and YFSETQ. CDR3 sequence: CASSITGARYEQYF. The CDR3 region has the DNA TGCGCCAGCAGCATCACAGGGGCCCGCTACGAGCAGTACTTC.

This clonotype was counted only a few times. The V call is TRBV5-1, the J call TRBJ1-4; D perhaps matches TRBD1 (6 bases). The CDR3 is made up of 15 amino acids. Trimming removed 3 bases from V and 3 bases from J, with 12 bases in between. The germline V gene encodes CDR1 SGHRS and CDR2 YFSETQ. Here the CDR3 DNA reads TGCGCCAGCAGCTCGCAGGGGAAATCTAATGAAAAACTGTTTTTT. Encoded protein: CASSSQGKSNEKLFF.

The rearrangement links TRBV2 to TRBJ2-7; D is perhaps TRBD1 or TRBD2 (6 bases each). The CDR3 contains 15 residues. Germline V lookup: CDR1 SNHLY, CDR2 FYNNEI. V lost 7 bases and J lost 1, with 17 bases in between. CDR3 coding DNA: TGTGCCAGCACCCGGGGGCGCCTGTTATCCTACGAGCAGTACTTC. This sequence encodes CASTRGRLLSYEQYF.

This clonotype was observed a few times. This rearrangement joins TRBV7-6 to TRBJ2-3; TRBD1 or TRBD2 may be the D gene (7 bases each). Germline V gives CDR1 SGHVS, CDR2 FNYEAQ. This CDR3 has 15 amino acids. V gave up 5 bases and J gave up 3 bases, with 15 bases separating them. CDR3 bases: TGTGCCAGCAGCCCCAGGGGGGGGCTGACAGATACGCAGTATTTT. It translates to CASSPRGGLTDTQYF.

This clonotype turned up a few times. V usage is TRBV20-1 and J usage is TRBJ2-3; TRBD2 matches 9 bases. Germline loops: CDR1 DFQATT, CDR2 SNEGSKA (reference sequence). V shed 3 bases, J shed 0 bases, and the junction held 7 bases outside the gene matches. CDR3 size: 16 residues. This CDR3 reads CSASVLAGSSTDTQYF. In DNA form, the CDR3 reads TGCAGTGCTAGCGTTCTAGCGGGGTCTAGCACAGATACGCAGTATTTT.

This clonotype was picked up a small number of times. This chain links TRBV11-2 with TRBJ2-1; tentative D call: TRBD1 (7 bases). The germline V gene has CDR1 SGHAT and CDR2 FQNNGV. V lost 2 bases and J 5 bases, leaving 16 bases between the germline ends. CDR3 length equals 16 residues. In nucleotides, the CDR3 is TGTGCCAGCAGCTTATCTGGGGCAGGGGGGCACAATGAGCAGTTCTTC. Protein product: CASSLSGAGGHNEQFF. Full variable domain (missing parts from reference TRBV11-2 and TRBJ2-1): EAGVAQSPRYKIIEKRQSVAFWCNPISGHATLYWYQQILGQGPKLLIQFQNNGVVDDSQLPKDRFSAERLKGVDSTLKIQPAKLEDSAVYLCASSLSGAGGHNEQFFGPGTRLTVL.

This clonotype was seen a handful of times. The V call is TRBV6-2 or TRBV6-3, the J call TRBJ2-3; 9 bases agree with TRBD2. J lost 7 bases, V lost 2 bases, and 7 bases had no gene match. The germline V gene encodes CDR1 MNHEY and CDR2 SVGEGT. This CDR3 is built from 15 residues. In DNA, the CDR3 is TGTGCCAGCAGTTACCGTAGCGGGAGTTCGTATACGCAGTATTTT. This sequence encodes CASSYRSGSSYTQYF.

The chain carries TRBV19 and TRBJ1-5, with D possibly matching TRBD1 (5 bases). V was clipped by 1 base and J by 4 bases, with 11 bases between them. The CDR3 totals 15 residues. Germline CDR1 is LNHDA and CDR2 is SQIVND (reference sequence). The CDR3 DNA reads TGTGCCAGTAGTATAGCAGAGGGGCAGAATCAGCCCCAGCATTTT. This translates into CASSIAEGQNQPQHF.

The J gene is TRBJ2-1, the V gene TRBV6-2 or TRBV6-3; 10 nucleotides agree with TRBD2. The CDR3 consists of 13 residues. Trimming at V came to 6 bases and at J to 8 bases, leaving 4 bases not matched to a gene. The germline V gene encodes CDR1 MNHEY and CDR2 SVGEGT. The CDR3 coding sequence is TGTGCCAGCAGAGCGGGAGGGAGTCATGAGCAGTTCTTC. Amino acids: CASRAGGSHEQFF.

CDR3: CATSDSRSGGYTF. The CDR3 nucleotides are TGTGCCACCAGTGATTCCCGGAGTGGGGGCTACACCTTC. The chain uses TRBV24-1 and TRBJ1-2; D is unresolved. CDR1 KGHDR and CDR2 SFDVKD come from the germline V gene. V was pared by 2 bases and J by 8 bases, with 11 bases between. CDR3 length: 13 residues.

J is TRBJ2-6 and V is TRBV27; D perhaps matches TRBD1 (6 bases). CDR1 is MNHEY and CDR2 is SMNVEV in the germline V gene (reference sequence). This CDR3 is 19 amino acids long. V lost 2 bases to trimming and J lost 6 bases, with 23 bases between them. The CDR3 loop is CASSLNSRDTLLAANVLTF. The CDR3 nucleotides read TGTGCCAGCAGTTTAAACTCCCGGGACACCCTGCTTGCGGCCAACGTCCTGACTTTC.